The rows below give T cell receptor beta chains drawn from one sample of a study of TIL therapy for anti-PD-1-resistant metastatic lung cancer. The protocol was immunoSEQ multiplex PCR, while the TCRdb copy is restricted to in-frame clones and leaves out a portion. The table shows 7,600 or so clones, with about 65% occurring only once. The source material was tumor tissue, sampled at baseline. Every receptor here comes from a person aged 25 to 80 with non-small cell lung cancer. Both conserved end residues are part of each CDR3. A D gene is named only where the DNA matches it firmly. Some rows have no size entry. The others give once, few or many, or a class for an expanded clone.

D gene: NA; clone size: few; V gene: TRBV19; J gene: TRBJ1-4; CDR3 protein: CASENRAKIVNEKLFF; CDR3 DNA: TGTGCCAGCGAGAACAGGGCCAAGATCGTTAATGAAAAACTGTTTTTT
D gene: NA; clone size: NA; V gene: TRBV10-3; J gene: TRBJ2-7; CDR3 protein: CAITSLGGHEQYF; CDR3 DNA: TGTGCCATCACCTCCTTGGGTGGCCACGAGCAGTACTTC
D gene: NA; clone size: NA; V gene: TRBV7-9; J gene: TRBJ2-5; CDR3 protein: CASSLSTEVETQYF; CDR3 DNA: TGTGCCAGCAGCTTATCCACGGAGGTGGAGACCCAGTACTTC
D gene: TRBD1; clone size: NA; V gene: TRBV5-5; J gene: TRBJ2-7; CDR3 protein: CASSQGAYEQYF; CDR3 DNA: TGTGCCAGCAGCCAGGGGGCGTACGAGCAGTACTTC
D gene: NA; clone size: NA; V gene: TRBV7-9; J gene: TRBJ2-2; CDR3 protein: CASSLAIKGHTGELFF; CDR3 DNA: TGTGCCAGCAGCTTAGCGATAAAGGGTCACACCGGGGAGCTGTTTTTT
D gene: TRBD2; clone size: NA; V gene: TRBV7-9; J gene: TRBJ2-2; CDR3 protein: CASSKIAGGSTGELFF; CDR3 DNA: TGTGCCAGCAGCAAAATAGCGGGGGGGAGCACCGGGGAGCTGTTTTTT
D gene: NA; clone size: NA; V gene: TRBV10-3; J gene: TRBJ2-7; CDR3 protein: CAIRRGDYEQYF; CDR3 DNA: TGTGCCATCAGAAGGGGGGACTACGAGCAGTACTTC
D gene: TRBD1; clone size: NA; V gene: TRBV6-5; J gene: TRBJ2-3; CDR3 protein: CASRGDRGRDTQYF; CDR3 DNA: TGTGCCAGCAGGGGGGACAGGGGGCGAGATACGCAGTATTTT
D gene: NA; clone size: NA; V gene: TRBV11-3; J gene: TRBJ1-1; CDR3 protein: CASSLTRGREAFF; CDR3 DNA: TGTGCCAGCAGCTTGACCAGGGGAAGGGAAGCTTTCTTT
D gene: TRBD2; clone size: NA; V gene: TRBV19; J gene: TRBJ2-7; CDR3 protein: CASSGTSGLEQYF; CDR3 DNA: TGTGCCAGTTCCGGGACTAGCGGTTTGGAGCAGTACTTC
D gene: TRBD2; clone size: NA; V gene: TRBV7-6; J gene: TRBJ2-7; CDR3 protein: CASSLKLAGGRGYEQYF; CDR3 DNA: TGTGCCAGCAGCTTAAAACTAGCGGGGGGCCGCGGGTACGAGCAGTACTTC